Below, 24 T cell receptor beta chains from the same sample are listed, as sequenced in a study of T cell repertoires in aging, cancer and after chemotherapy. Amplification of TCR beta used genomic DNA extracted from peripheral blood. TRB rearrangements spanning V, D and J were amplified using mixed TRB-A/B primers. Each CDR3 protein is one row after TCRdb ran MiXCR on the multiplex PCR reads. The repertoire holds about 21,000 distinct CDR3 sequences, with approximately 40% as singletons. Sequencing input: blood. Receptor source: a human donor with a solid tumor.

The chain uses TRBV6-5 and TRBJ1-1; tentatively, D is TRBD1 (5 bases). V lost 6 bases to trimming and J lost 4 bases, with 12 bases between them. CDR1 and CDR2 (germline): MNHEY, SVGAGI. The CDR3 totals 13 residues. CDR3 DNA sequence: TGTGCCAGCAGGCGGGGCGCGGGCACTGAAGCTTTCTTT. Translation gives CASRRGAGTEAFF.

This clonotype is labeled medium-sized. J is TRBJ2-1 and V is TRBV19; 10 bases agree with TRBD2. CDR3 size: 16 residues. V was pared by 6 bases and J by 4 bases, with 9 bases of the junction left unmatched. CDR1 and CDR2 (germline): LNHDA, SQIVND (reference sequence). CDR3: CASSWASGGVYNEQFF. The CDR3 DNA sequence: TGTGCCAGTAGCTGGGCTAGCGGGGGAGTTTACAATGAGCAGTTCTTC.

In this sample, this clonotype is medium-sized (0.01 to 0.1%). The chain carries TRBV29-1 and TRBJ2-2, with D perhaps TRBD1 or TRBD2 (6 bases each). The CDR3 covers 15 residues. The germline CDR1 and CDR2 sequences are SQVTM and ANQGSEA. With 3 bases removed from V and 7 bases from J, the gap between germline ends came to 18 bases. This CDR3 reads CSVDVLGGRGGELFF. CDR3 nucleotides: TGCAGCGTTGACGTATTGGGGGGCCGAGGCGGGGAGCTGTTTTTT.

V is TRBV6-2 or TRBV6-3 and J is TRBJ2-7, with D uncertain. V lost 4 bases and J lost 4, with 5 bases in between. The germline V gene has CDR1 MNHEY and CDR2 SVGEGT. This CDR3 contains 11 residues. CDR3: CASSSYYEQYF. The CDR3 coding sequence is TGTGCCAGCAGTTCGTATTACGAGCAGTACTTC.

In this sample, this clonotype turned up a few times. The J gene is TRBJ1-1, the V gene TRBV5-4, with D hard to call. CDR3 size: 15 residues. Germline CDR1 reads SGHNT; CDR2 reads YYREEE (reference sequence). The V and J ends lost 0 bases and 0 bases respectively, with 9 bases between them. The CDR3: CASSLDSLLNTEAFF. The DNA for the CDR3 is TGTGCCAGCAGCTTGGACAGCCTCCTGAACACTGAAGCTTTCTTT.

The chain uses TRBV10-3 and TRBJ2-1; TRBD2 agrees at 10 bases. Germline CDR1 and CDR2: ENHRY and SYGVKD. The V gene end was trimmed by 1 base and the J gene end by 1 base; junction bases not matched to a gene: 10. The CDR3 covers 19 residues. The CDR3 region has the DNA TGTGCCATCAGTGAGTACGAGCGGGGGGGCCAAGGATCCTACAATGAGCAGTTCTTC. Protein: CAISEYERGGQGSYNEQFF.

The CDR3 here is CASSPRSGEETQYF. The CDR3 coding sequence is TGTGCCAGCAGCCCCCGGTCAGGGGAAGAGACCCAGTACTTC. This sequence joins TRBV6-1 and TRBJ2-5; a possible D gene is TRBD1 (6 bases). The germline V gene encodes CDR1 MNHNS and CDR2 SASEGT. This CDR3 comprises 14 residues. Between the trimmed V and J ends, which lost 6 bases and 3 bases, there was a span of 14 bases.

J is TRBJ1-1 and V is TRBV30; no reliable D call. Germline CDR1 GTSNPN, CDR2 SVGIG (reference sequence). The CDR3 covers 15 residues. Trimming took 1 base from V and 3 from J, leaving 15 bases between them. CDR3 DNA sequence: TGTGCCTGGAGTGCCCTATATAGCGAGGACACTGAAGCTTTCTTT. This translates into CAWSALYSEDTEAFF.

The sample holds one count of this clonotype. The chain carries TRBV6-5 and TRBJ2-2; 8 positions match TRBD1. Trimming cost V 0 bases and J 4 bases; bases outside gene matches: 7. CDR3 size: 17 residues. From germline, CDR1 is MNHEY and CDR2 SVGAGI. The CDR3 sequence: CASSYSLQGASTGELFF. The CDR3 DNA follows: TGTGCCAGCAGTTACTCTCTTCAGGGGGCAAGCACCGGGGAGCTGTTTTTT.

This clonotype turned up a few times. The rearrangement joins TRBV18 to TRBJ2-5; D gene uncertain. Trimming removed 4 bases from V and 1 base from J, with 4 bases in between. There are 12 residues in the CDR3. Germline V CDR1 and CDR2: KGHSH, LQKENI. The CDR3 DNA follows: TGTGCCAGCTCACTGGGCCAAGAGACCCAGTACTTC. This codes for CASSLGQETQYF.

V is TRBV15 and J is TRBJ2-1; 9 nucleotides line up with TRBD2. Trimming at V came to 1 base and at J to 6 bases, leaving 1 base not matched to a gene. This CDR3 has 14 residues. CDR1 and CDR2 from the germline V gene are LNHNV and YYDKDF (reference sequence). CDR3 loop: CATSRVTSGNEQFF. The CDR3 DNA is TGTGCCACCAGCAGAGTGACTAGCGGCAATGAGCAGTTCTTC.

This sequence joins TRBV12-3 or TRBV12-4 and TRBJ1-4, with D perhaps matching TRBD1 (6 bases). The CDR3 sequence is 20 residues long. The ends were cut back, 7 bases at V and 0 bases at J, with 27 bases in the middle. CDR3 residues: CASTTPLPGQYFPTNEKLFF. The CDR3 nucleotides read TGTGCCAGCACCACCCCCCTCCCCGGACAGTATTTCCCAACTAATGAAAAACTGTTTTTT.

This clonotype was detected a few times. The V gene is TRBV27, the J gene TRBJ1-2, with TRBD1 matching over 12 bases. The V gene's germline CDR1 is MNHEY and CDR2 SMNVEV (reference sequence). Unmatched junction bases numbered 6, after V lost 6 bases and J lost 7 bases. The CDR3 sequence is 14 residues long. In DNA form, the CDR3 reads TGTGCCAGCAGCGGGACAGGGGGCTTGGGTGGCTACACCTTC. It codes for CASSGTGGLGGYTF.

There are a few counts of this clonotype. The CDR3 region is CASSIGVETSGGPSSYNEQFF. The DNA for the CDR3 is TGTGCCAGTAGTATAGGGGTCGAGACTAGCGGGGGCCCGAGCTCCTACAATGAGCAGTTCTTC. This chain uses TRBV19 with TRBJ2-1; TRBD2 agrees at 12 bases. The CDR3 has 21 amino acids. The trim removed 1 base at V and 0 bases at J, leaving 13 bases unmatched. Per the germline V gene, CDR1 is LNHDA and CDR2 is SQIVND (reference sequence).

This clonotype is medium-sized. The chain is built from TRBV30 and TRBJ2-3, with TRBD2 matching over 12 bases. The length of the CDR3 is 15 residues. Germline CDR1 GTSNPN, CDR2 SVGIG (reference sequence). Trimming cost V 2 bases and J 6 bases; bases outside gene matches: 6. The CDR3: CAWSPRTSGADTQYF. The CDR3 DNA is TGTGCCTGGAGTCCAAGGACTAGCGGGGCCGATACGCAGTATTTT.

This clonotype is labeled as medium-sized. The chain couples TRBV27 to TRBJ2-3, with TRBD2 as a possible D gene (5 bases). Germline CDR1 reads MNHEY; CDR2 reads SMNVEV (reference sequence). The CDR3 has 16 residues. Trimming took 4 bases from V and 1 from J, leaving 15 bases between them. This chain's CDR3 is CASSSLVSSGTDTQYF. The CDR3 DNA reads as TGTGCCAGCAGTTCCCTAGTTAGTAGCGGCACAGATACGCAGTATTTT.

This clonotype was counted a few times. This sequence joins TRBV6-4 and TRBJ1-1; D unclear. V shed 3 bases and J shed 1 base, with 6 bases lying between them. This CDR3 has 13 amino acids. Germline CDR1 is MRHNA and CDR2 is SNTAGT. CDR3 sequence reads: CASSEGENTEAFF. For the CDR3, the DNA is TGTGCCAGCAGTGAAGGAGAGAACACTGAAGCTTTCTTT.

Relative to its sample, this clonotype is medium-sized (0.01 to 0.1%). The chain joins TRBV27 to TRBJ2-5; the D gene is possibly TRBD2 (5 bases). From germline, CDR1 is MNHEY and CDR2 SMNVEV (reference sequence). CDR3 size: 15 residues. The V end lost 4 bases, the J end lost 5 bases, and 17 bases lay between the germline ends. DNA of the CDR3: TGTGCCAGCAGTTCCCCTTGGAGCGGCAAGGAGACCCAGTACTTC. This encodes CASSSPWSGKETQYF.

This clonotype was counted between two and nine times. The chain combines TRBV27 with TRBJ2-5; 8 bases are a match to TRBD2. This CDR3 region has 16 residues. V shed 2 bases and J 5 bases; nucleotides not matched to a gene: 10. From germline, CDR1 is MNHEY and CDR2 SMNVEV (reference sequence). In DNA form, the CDR3 reads TGTGCCAGCAGTTTAGGGGTGGGCGGGGGGCTCGAGACCCAGTACTTC. As protein: CASSLGVGGGLETQYF.

This clonotype showed up just a few times. J is TRBJ2-7 and V is TRBV27; D uncertain. Germline V lookup: CDR1 MNHEY, CDR2 SMNVEV (reference sequence). The CDR3 has 14 amino acids. Trimming left V 0 bases short and J 7 bases short, with 13 bases between. For the CDR3, the DNA is TGTGCCAGCAGTTTATCCCCGACGGTTCTGGAGCAGTACTTC. Translating it yields CASSLSPTVLEQYF.

This rearrangement joins TRBV27 to TRBJ1-4; possibly TRBD1 for D (5 bases). The CDR3 is 14 amino acids. Germline V gives CDR1 MNHEY, CDR2 SMNVEV (reference sequence). Trimming stripped 5 bases from V and 8 bases from J, with 15 bases between. The CDR3 DNA is TGTGCCAGCAGTCATGGGGCACCCGGGGAAAAACTGTTTTTT. It is translated as CASSHGAPGEKLFF.

V is TRBV4-2 and J is TRBJ1-6, with D hard to call. The CDR3 runs to 17 residues. V lost 0 bases and J 0 bases, leaving 9 bases between the germline ends. Germline V gene sequence: CDR1 LGHNA, CDR2 YNFKEQ. CDR3 nucleotides: TGTGCCAGCAGCCAAGATGGGGAGGCCTCCTATAATTCACCCCTCCACTTT. Translating it yields CASSQDGEASYNSPLHF.

CDR3 bases: TGTGCCAGCAGTTACTCGTCCGACTCTGGAAACACCATATATTTT. Its translation: CASSYSSDSGNTIYF. The gene calls are TRBV6-6 and TRBJ1-3; D is unresolved. The germline V and J ends were trimmed by 0 bases and 0 bases, with 6 bases remaining between them. Germline V gives CDR1 MNHNY, CDR2 SVGAGI (reference sequence). This CDR3 has 15 amino acids.

This clonotype was recorded a few times. The CDR3 sequence: CASSLGAQSAEYF. CDR3 in DNA: TGTGCCAGCAGCTTAGGGGCCCAATCTGCTGAGTACTTC. This chain connects TRBV7-3 to TRBJ2-7, with D perhaps TRBD1 (5 bases). CDR1 is SGHTA and CDR2 is FQGTGA in the germline V gene. The CDR3 spans 13 residues. V lost 2 bases to trimming and J lost 11 bases, with 16 bases between them. The complete variable domain, with remaining parts taken from reference TRBV7-3 and TRBJ2-7, reads GAGVSQTPSNKVTEKGKYVELRCDPISGHTALYWYRQSLGQGPEFLIYFQGTGAADDSGLPNDRFFAVRPEGSVSTLKIQRTERGDSAVYLCASSLGAQSAEYFGPGTRLTVT.